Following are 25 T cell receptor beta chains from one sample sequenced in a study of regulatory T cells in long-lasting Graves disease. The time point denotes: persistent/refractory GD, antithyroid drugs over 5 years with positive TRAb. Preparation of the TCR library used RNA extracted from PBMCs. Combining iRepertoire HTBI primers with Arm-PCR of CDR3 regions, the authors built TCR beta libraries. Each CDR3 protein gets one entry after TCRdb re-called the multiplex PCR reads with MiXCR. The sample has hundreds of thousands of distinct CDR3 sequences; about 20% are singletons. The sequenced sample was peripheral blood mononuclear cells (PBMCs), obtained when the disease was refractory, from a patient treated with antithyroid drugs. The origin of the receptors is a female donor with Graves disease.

The CDR3 reads CASSESVPLANEQFF. CDR3 sequence (DNA): TGTGCCAGCAGTGAGTCAGTTCCCCTGGCCAATGAGCAGTTCTTC. The J gene is TRBJ2-1, the V gene TRBV25-1; D remains ambiguous. V lost 3 bases and J lost 6, with 15 bases in between. This CDR3 has 15 amino acids. Germline assignment: CDR1 MGHDK and CDR2 SYGVNS. Using reference TRBV25-1 and TRBJ2-1 for the parts outside the CDR3, the full variable domain is EADIYQTPRYLVIGTGKKITLECSQTMGHDKMYWYQQDPGMELHLIHYSYGVNSTEKGDLSSESTVSRIRTEHFPLTLESARPSHTSQYLCASSESVPLANEQFFGPGTRLTVL.

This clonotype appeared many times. CDR3 residues: CASTLDGWTEAFF. CDR3 in DNA: TGTGCCAGCACCCTCGATGGGTGGACTGAAGCTTTCTTT. V usage is TRBV28 and J usage is TRBJ1-1; D is ambiguous. Germline lookup yields CDR1 MDHEN and CDR2 SYDVKM. The CDR3 contains 13 residues. Trimming pared 7 bases from V and 5 bases from J, leaving 14 bases between.

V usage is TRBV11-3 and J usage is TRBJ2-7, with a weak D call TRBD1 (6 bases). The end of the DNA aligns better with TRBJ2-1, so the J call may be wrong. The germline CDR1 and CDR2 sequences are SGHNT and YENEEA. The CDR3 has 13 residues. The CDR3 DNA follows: TGTGCCAGCAGTATCGCAGGGGACAATGAGCAGTTCTTC. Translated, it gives CASSIAGDNEQFF.

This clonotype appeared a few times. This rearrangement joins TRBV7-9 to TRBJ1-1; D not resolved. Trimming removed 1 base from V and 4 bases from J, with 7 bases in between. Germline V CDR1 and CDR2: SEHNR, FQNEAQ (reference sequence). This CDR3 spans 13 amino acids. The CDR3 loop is CASSLDVSTEAFF. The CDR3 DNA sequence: TGTGCCAGCAGCTTAGACGTGAGCACTGAAGCTTTCTTT.

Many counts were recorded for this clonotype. CDR3 sequence (DNA): TGTGCCAGCAGTGAAGGGACTAGCGTGGGCTACGAGCAGTACTTC. Amino acids: CASSEGTSVGYEQYF. The rearrangement links TRBV2 to TRBJ2-7, with 9 bases fitting TRBD2. Germline V gives CDR1 SNHLY, CDR2 FYNNEI. With 1 base clipped from V and 3 bases from J, the junction kept 4 bases outside the gene matches. CDR3 length: 15 residues. Full variable domain (outside the CDR3, taken from reference TRBV2 and TRBJ2-7): EPEVTQTPSHQVTQMGQEVILRCVPISNHLYFYWYRQILGQKVEFLVSFYNNEISEKSEIFDDQFSVERPDGSNFTLKIRSTKLEDSAMYFCASSEGTSVGYEQYFGPGTRLTVT.

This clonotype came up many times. CDR3 in DNA: TGTGCCTGGAGGGGCCTCTTCCGGGAAGGCTACACCTTC. Amino acid sequence: CAWRGLFREGYTF. The chain is built from TRBV30 and TRBJ1-2; D is unclear. The CDR3 is made up of 13 amino acids. V lost 3 bases and J 8 bases, leaving 16 bases between the germline ends. Germline CDR1 and CDR2: GTSNPN and SVGIG (reference sequence).

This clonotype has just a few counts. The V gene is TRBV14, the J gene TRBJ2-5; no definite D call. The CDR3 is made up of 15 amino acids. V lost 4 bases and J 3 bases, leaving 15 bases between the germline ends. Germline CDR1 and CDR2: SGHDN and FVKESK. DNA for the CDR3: TGTGCCAGCAGCCTTAGGGCCTCCCCCAAAGAGACCCAGTACTTC. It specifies CASSLRASPKETQYF. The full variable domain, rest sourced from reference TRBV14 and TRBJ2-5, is EAGVTQFPSHSVIEKGQTVTLRCDPISGHDNLYWYRRVMGKEIKFLLHFVKESKQDESGMPNNRFLAERTGGTYSTLKVQPAELEDSGVYFCASSLRASPKETQYFGPGTRLLVL.

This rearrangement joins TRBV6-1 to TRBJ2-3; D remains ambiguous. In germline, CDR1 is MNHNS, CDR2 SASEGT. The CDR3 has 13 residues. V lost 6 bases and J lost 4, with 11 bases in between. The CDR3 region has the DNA TGTGCCAGCAGGGTTGACCACGCAGATACGCAGTATTTT. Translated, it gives CASRVDHADTQYF.

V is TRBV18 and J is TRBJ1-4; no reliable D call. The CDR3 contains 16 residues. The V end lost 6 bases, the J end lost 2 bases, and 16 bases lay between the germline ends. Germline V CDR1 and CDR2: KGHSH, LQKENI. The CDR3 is CASSTQESGTNEKLFF. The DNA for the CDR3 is TGTGCCAGCTCGACTCAGGAGAGCGGGACTAATGAAAAACTGTTTTTT. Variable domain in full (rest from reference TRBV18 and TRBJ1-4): NAGVMQNPRHLVRRRGQEARLRCSPMKGHSHVYWYRQLPEEGLKFMVYLQKENIIDESGMPKERFSAEFPKEGPSILRIQQVVRGDSAAYFCASSTQESGTNEKLFFGSGTQLSVL.

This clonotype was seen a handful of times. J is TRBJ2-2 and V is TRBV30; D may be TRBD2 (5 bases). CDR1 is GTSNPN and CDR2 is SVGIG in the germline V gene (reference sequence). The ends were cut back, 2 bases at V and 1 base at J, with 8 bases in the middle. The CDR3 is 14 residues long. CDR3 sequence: CAWSWSGNTGELFF. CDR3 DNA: TGTGCCTGGAGTTGGAGCGGGAACACCGGGGAGCTGTTTTTT.

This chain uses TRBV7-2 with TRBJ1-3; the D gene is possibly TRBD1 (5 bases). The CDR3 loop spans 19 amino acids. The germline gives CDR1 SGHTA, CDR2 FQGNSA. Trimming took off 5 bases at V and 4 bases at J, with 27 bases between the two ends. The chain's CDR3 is CASSLTQLAGLFYGNTIYF. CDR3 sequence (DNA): TGTGCCAGCAGCCTTACCCAATTGGCGGGGCTCTTTTACGGAAACACCATATATTTT.

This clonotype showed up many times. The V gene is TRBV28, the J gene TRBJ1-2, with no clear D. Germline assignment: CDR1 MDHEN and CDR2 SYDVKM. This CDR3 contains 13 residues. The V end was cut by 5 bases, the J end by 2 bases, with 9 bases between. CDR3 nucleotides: TGTGCCAGCAGTGGCCAGTCCAACTATGGCTACACCTTC. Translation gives CASSGQSNYGYTF.

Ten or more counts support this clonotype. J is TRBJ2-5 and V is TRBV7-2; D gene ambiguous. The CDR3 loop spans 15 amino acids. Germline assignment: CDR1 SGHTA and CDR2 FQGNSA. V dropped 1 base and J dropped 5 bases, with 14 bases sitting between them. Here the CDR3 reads CASSLGFADAETQYF. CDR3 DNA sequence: TGTGCCAGCAGCTTAGGGTTTGCGGATGCGGAGACCCAGTACTTC.

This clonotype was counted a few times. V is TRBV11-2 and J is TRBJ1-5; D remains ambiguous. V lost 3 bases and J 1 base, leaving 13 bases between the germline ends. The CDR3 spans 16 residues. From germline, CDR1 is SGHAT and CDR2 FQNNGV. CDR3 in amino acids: CASSFIAGFSNQPQHF. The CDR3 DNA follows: TGTGCCAGCAGCTTTATCGCGGGGTTCAGCAATCAGCCCCAGCATTTT.

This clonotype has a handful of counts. The DNA of the CDR3 is TGTGCCACCAGTGCGGTTAGCGGGAGGACCCGGTTGGATGAGCAGTTCTTC. Translated: CATSAVSGRTRLDEQFF. The chain links TRBV24-1 to TRBJ2-1; 10 bases line up with TRBD2. The CDR3 has 17 amino acids. After removal of 5 bases from V and 8 bases from J, the junction contained 14 bases not matched to a gene. CDR1 is KGHDR and CDR2 is SFDVKD in the germline V gene.

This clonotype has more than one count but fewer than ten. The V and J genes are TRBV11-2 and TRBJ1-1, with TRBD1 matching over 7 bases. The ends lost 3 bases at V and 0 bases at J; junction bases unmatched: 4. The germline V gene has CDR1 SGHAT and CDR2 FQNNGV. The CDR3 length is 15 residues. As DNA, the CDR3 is TGTGCCAGCAGCTTCCAGGGGGTCCTGAACACTGAAGCTTTCTTT. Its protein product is CASSFQGVLNTEAFF.

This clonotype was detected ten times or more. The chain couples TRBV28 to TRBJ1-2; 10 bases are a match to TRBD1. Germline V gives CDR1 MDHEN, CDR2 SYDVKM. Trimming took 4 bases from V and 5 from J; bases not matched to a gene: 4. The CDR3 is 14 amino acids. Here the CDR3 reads CASSSTGGKYGYTF. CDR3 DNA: TGTGCCAGCAGTTCGACAGGGGGCAAGTATGGCTACACCTTC.

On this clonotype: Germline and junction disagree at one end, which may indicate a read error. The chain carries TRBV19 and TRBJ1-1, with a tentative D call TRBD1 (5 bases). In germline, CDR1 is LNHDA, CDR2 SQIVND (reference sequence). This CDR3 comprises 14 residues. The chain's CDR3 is CAGSIGAVITEAFF. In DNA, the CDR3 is TGTGCCGGTAGTATTGGGGCAGTGATCACTGAAGCTTTCTTT.

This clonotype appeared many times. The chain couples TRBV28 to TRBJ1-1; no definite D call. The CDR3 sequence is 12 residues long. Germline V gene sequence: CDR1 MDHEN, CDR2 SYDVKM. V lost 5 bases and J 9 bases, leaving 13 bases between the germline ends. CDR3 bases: TGTGCCAGCAGTCCGGACGGAGGACAAGCTTTCTTT. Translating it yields CASSPDGGQAFF.

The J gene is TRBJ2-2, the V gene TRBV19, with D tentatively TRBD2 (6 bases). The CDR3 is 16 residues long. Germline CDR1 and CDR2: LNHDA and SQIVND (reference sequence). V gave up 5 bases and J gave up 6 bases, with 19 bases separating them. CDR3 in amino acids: CASSFRRDSGPGELFF. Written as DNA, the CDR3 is TGTGCCAGTAGTTTCCGCAGGGACTCCGGACCCGGGGAGCTGTTTTTT.

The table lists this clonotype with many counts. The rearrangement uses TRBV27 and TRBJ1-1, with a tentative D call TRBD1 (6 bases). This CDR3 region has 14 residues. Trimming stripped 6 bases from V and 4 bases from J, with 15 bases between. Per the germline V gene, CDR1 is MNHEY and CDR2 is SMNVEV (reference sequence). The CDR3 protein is CASRGAGVSTEAFF. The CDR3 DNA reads TGTGCCAGCAGAGGGGCAGGGGTGAGCACTGAAGCTTTCTTT.

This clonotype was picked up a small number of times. The CDR3 nucleotides are TGTGCCATCAGTGAGTCAGTTGGGACAGGCTATGAGCAGTTCTTC. This translates into CAISESVGTGYEQFF. This sequence joins TRBV10-3 and TRBJ2-1, with TRBD1 matching 8 bases. This CDR3 is built from 15 residues. Germline trimming cut 0 bases from V and 8 bases from J; bases unmatched to any gene: 6. Per germline, CDR1 ENHRY and CDR2 SYGVKD.

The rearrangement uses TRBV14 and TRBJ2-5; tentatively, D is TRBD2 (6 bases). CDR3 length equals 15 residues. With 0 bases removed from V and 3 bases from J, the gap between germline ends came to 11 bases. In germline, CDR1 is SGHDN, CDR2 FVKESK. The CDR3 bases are TGTGCCAGCAGCCAAGACTGGACTACAAAAGAGACCCAGTACTTC. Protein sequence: CASSQDWTTKETQYF.

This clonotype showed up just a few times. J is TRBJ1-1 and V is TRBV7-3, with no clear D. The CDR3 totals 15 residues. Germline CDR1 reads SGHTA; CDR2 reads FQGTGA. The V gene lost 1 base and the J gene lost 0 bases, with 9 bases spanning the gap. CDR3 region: CASSLIFPMNTEAFF. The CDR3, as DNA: TGTGCCAGCAGCTTAATTTTCCCCATGAACACTGAAGCTTTCTTT.

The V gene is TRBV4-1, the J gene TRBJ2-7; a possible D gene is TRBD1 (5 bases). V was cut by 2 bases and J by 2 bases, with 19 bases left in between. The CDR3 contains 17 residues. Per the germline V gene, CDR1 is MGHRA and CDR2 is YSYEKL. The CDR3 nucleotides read TGCGCCAGCAGCCAACGGCAAACCAGGGCTGGGGCCTACGAGCAGTACTTC. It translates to CASSQRQTRAGAYEQYF.